The 21 T cell receptor beta chains below were found in one sample sequenced in a study of radiotherapy plus CTLA-4 blockade in lung cancer. Generated by immunoSEQ multiplex PCR, the TCRdb table keeps only in-frame clones and is missing some. The sample gives 90,000 or so clones, around 83% of which show up once; 0.82% is in the top ten. Sequenced here: peripheral blood, sampled from a patient treated with radiotherapy plus ipilimumab. The source is a human donor with non-small cell lung cancer who had stable disease on radiotherapy plus ipilimumab.

V and J are TRBV7-2 and TRBJ1-6, with 7 nucleotides matching TRBD1. The V gene end was trimmed by 5 bases and the J gene end by 9 bases; junction bases not matched to a gene: 10. Germline-derived CDR1 and CDR2 are SGHTA and FQGNSA. The CDR3 length is 15 residues. CDR3 DNA sequence: TGTGCCAGCAGCCCTTCCGGGACAGCCACTTCACCCCTCCACTTT. Translating gives CASSPSGTATSPLHF.

J is TRBJ2-1 and V is TRBV6-7, with TRBD2 matching over 8 bases. TRBV6-7 carries the ORF label, with uncertain function. V trimming: 8 bases; J trimming: 0 bases; junction bases outside the gene matches: 9. The CDR3 is 16 amino acids. CDR3 coding DNA: TGTGCCAGCCGCCTAGCCGGGACTAGCTCCTACAATGAGCAGTTCTTC. Amino acid sequence: CASRLAGTSSYNEQFF.

The chain has TRBV28 and TRBJ1-5, with D hard to call. Germline CDR1 is MDHEN and CDR2 is SYDVKM. V was trimmed by 5 bases and J by 4 bases, leaving 12 bases between them. This CDR3 spans 14 amino acids. For the CDR3, the DNA is TGTGCCAGCAGTCCCCCTTACGGGAATCAGCCCCAGCATTTT. Translation: CASSPPYGNQPQHF.

The CDR3 DNA is TGTGCCAGCAGCTTAAAAATGAACACTGAAGCTTTCTTT. Translating gives CASSLKMNTEAFF. V and J are TRBV13 and TRBJ1-1; D not certain. CDR3 size: 13 residues. Germline V gives CDR1 PRHDT, CDR2 FYEKMQ (reference sequence). Trimming took 2 bases from V and 0 from J, leaving 4 bases between them. Looking up the rest from reference TRBV13 and TRBJ1-1 gives the full variable domain: AAGVIQSPRHLIKEKRETATLKCYPIPRHDTVYWYQQGPGQDPQFLISFYEKMQSDKGSIPDRFSAQQFSDYHSELNMSSLELGDSALYFCASSLKMNTEAFFGQGTRLTVV.

This clone is a singleton in its sample. The rearrangement joins TRBV18 to TRBJ1-4, with D unclear. Germline V lookup: CDR1 KGHSH, CDR2 LQKENI. The CDR3 consists of 15 residues. Trimming took off 3 bases at V and 0 bases at J, with 8 bases between the two ends. In nucleotides, the CDR3 is TGTGCCAGCTCACCTTTAGAAGCAACTAATGAAAAACTGTTTTTT. It specifies CASSPLEATNEKLFF.

The genes are TRBV16 and TRBJ2-3, with D unresolved. Trimming removed 5 bases at V and 0 bases at J, with 15 bases between. There are 16 residues in the CDR3. The germline gives CDR1 KGHSY, CDR2 FQNENV. In DNA form, the CDR3 reads TGTGCCAGCAGCATGCAAGGCACCTCTAGCACAGATACGCAGTATTTT. Residues: CASSMQGTSSTDTQYF.

CDR3 coding DNA: TGTGCCAGCCGCTCCCCGGTCGCCAATGAAAAACTGTTTTTT. Amino acid sequence: CASRSPVANEKLFF. The chain is built from TRBV11-1 and TRBJ1-4, with D uncertain. The germline V gene has CDR1 SGHAT and CDR2 FQDESV (reference sequence). V dropped 8 bases and J dropped 5 bases, with 15 bases sitting between them. The CDR3 has 14 amino acids.

This chain connects TRBV10-2 to TRBJ2-3; D might be TRBD2 (5 bases). Germline V gives CDR1 WSHSY, CDR2 SAAADI. The CDR3 has 14 residues. With 2 bases removed from V and 1 base from J, the gap between germline ends came to 7 bases. Here the CDR3 reads CASSETRRTDTQYF. The CDR3 coding sequence is TGCGCCAGCAGTGAGACTAGGCGCACAGATACGCAGTATTTT.

The rearrangement uses TRBV18 and TRBJ2-5; D is ambiguous. The V end was cut by 0 bases, the J end by 4 bases, with 6 bases between. Germline V gene lookup returns CDR1 KGHSH and CDR2 LQKENI. CDR3 length equals 13 residues. As DNA, the CDR3 is TGTGCCAGCTCACCACCTAGTTCAGAGACCCAGTACTTC. Translating gives CASSPPSSETQYF.

This chain joins TRBV28 and TRBJ2-7; a possible D gene is TRBD1 (5 bases). The CDR3 contains 15 residues. CDR1 MDHEN and CDR2 SYDVKM come from the germline V gene. The ends were cut back, 1 base at V and 3 bases at J, with 13 bases in the middle. The chain's CDR3 is CASSLSDSGIYEQYF. The CDR3 nucleotides read TGTGCCAGCAGTTTATCCGACAGTGGAATCTACGAGCAGTACTTC.

V and J are TRBV9 and TRBJ1-2; a weak D match, TRBD1 (6 bases). This CDR3 is 13 amino acids long. From germline, CDR1 is SGDLS and CDR2 YYNGEE. The V and J ends lost 6 bases and 4 bases respectively, with 13 bases between them. DNA for the CDR3: TGTGCCAGCAAGGGGGAGGGAATCTATGGCTACACCTTC. It encodes CASKGEGIYGYTF.

The chain carries TRBV5-6 and TRBJ1-1, with D perhaps matching TRBD1 (5 bases). This CDR3 spans 13 amino acids. V was clipped by 0 bases and J by 7 bases, with 10 bases between them. The germline V gene encodes CDR1 SGHDT and CDR2 YYEEEE. The chain's CDR3 is CASSLGIGVEAFF. The CDR3 region has the DNA TGTGCCAGCAGCTTGGGTATAGGGGTTGAAGCTTTCTTT.

CDR3 DNA sequence: TGTGCCAGCAGCAAAAGGCCGGGACTGGGCAACATTCAGTACTTC. Its translation is CASSKRPGLGNIQYF. The chain employs TRBV7-3 and TRBJ2-4; D is possibly TRBD2 (6 bases). This CDR3 contains 15 residues. Trimming shortened V by 5 bases and J by 7 bases, and 18 bases separated the two germline ends. CDR1 SGHTA and CDR2 FQGTGA come from the germline V gene. Full variable domain (remainder filled in from reference TRBV7-3 and TRBJ2-4): GAGVSQTPSNKVTEKGKYVELRCDPISGHTALYWYRQSLGQGPEFLIYFQGTGAADDSGLPNDRFFAVRPEGSVSTLKIQRTERGDSAVYLCASSKRPGLGNIQYFGAGTRLSVL.

This clone was counted only a few times. The V gene is TRBV11-3, the J gene TRBJ2-7; possible D gene TRBD1, 6 bases. Trimming took off 2 bases at V and 6 bases at J, with 14 bases between the two ends. The CDR3 spans 14 residues. Germline CDR1 and CDR2: SGHNT and YENEEA. For the CDR3, the DNA is TGTGCCAGCAGCTTACTCAGGGGACGCTTCGAGCAGTACTTC. The encoded protein is CASSLLRGRFEQYF.

In its sample, this clone was seen once. V usage is TRBV28 and J usage is TRBJ2-7, with D possibly TRBD1 on 5 matching bases. From germline, CDR1 is MDHEN and CDR2 SYDVKM. The CDR3 has 16 amino acids. V was pared by 2 bases and J by 5 bases, with 19 bases between. The DNA for the CDR3 is TGTGCCAGCAGTTTAGGGTCCGGGCAGGGCCCTAACGAGCAGTACTTC. This gives the protein CASSLGSGQGPNEQYF.

A few counts support this clone. The chain is built from TRBV5-1 and TRBJ2-3; TRBD2 matches 9 bases. The CDR3 is 15 residues long. V dropped 2 bases and J dropped 5; count of bases not matched to a gene: 6. Germline lookup yields CDR1 SGHRS and CDR2 YFSETQ. The CDR3 DNA reads TGCGCCAGCAGCTTAGGGGAAGCGGGAGGAGATACGCAGTATTTT. Amino acid sequence: CASSLGEAGGDTQYF.

The rearrangement uses TRBV10-3 and TRBJ2-7; the match to TRBD1 covers 10 bases. The CDR3 loop spans 15 amino acids. Germline V gene sequence: CDR1 ENHRY, CDR2 SYGVKD. V was pared by 6 bases and J by 2 bases, with 7 bases of the junction left unmatched. Here the CDR3 reads CAISMGDRGTYEQYF. The CDR3, as DNA: TGTGCCATCAGCATGGGGGACAGGGGTACCTACGAGCAGTACTTC.

The chain links TRBV11-2 to TRBJ1-4, with D perhaps TRBD1 (5 bases). Per germline, CDR1 SGHAT and CDR2 FQNNGV. The length of the CDR3 is 14 residues. Deletions cut 5 bases from V and 6 bases from J, with 13 bases between. CDR3 nucleotide sequence: TGTGCCAGCAGCCCCGGGCAGGGTGATGAAAAACTGTTTTTT. As protein: CASSPGQGDEKLFF.

The rearrangement joins TRBV7-8 to TRBJ1-1; 8 bases match TRBD1. The J segment lost 2 bases and the V segment lost 4 bases, leaving 6 bases of the junction unmatched. This CDR3 has 15 residues. In germline, CDR1 is SGHVS, CDR2 FQNEAQ. CDR3 nucleotides: TGTGCCAGCAGCTATCCGGGACAGGAAAACACTGAAGCTTTCTTT. Translation: CASSYPGQENTEAFF. Together with reference TRBV7-8 and TRBJ1-1, the CDR3 gives the full variable domain: GAGVSQSPRYKVAKRGQDVALRCDPISGHVSLFWYQQALGQGPEFLTYFQNEAQLDKSGLPSDRFFAERPEGSVSTLKIQRTQQEDSAVYLCASSYPGQENTEAFFGQGTRLTVV.

This clone appeared a few times. V is TRBV4-1 and J is TRBJ2-7, with D tentatively TRBD1 (6 bases). The germline V gene encodes CDR1 MGHRA and CDR2 YSYEKL. The CDR3 has 14 amino acids. V was shortened by 4 bases and J by 2 bases, with 12 bases between the two germline ends. CDR3 in DNA: TGCGCCAGCAGCCCTAGACAGGACCCCTACGAGCAGTACTTC. It is translated as CASSPRQDPYEQYF.

The rearrangement uses TRBV11-3 and TRBJ2-7; D may be TRBD1 or TRBD2 (5 bases each). Per germline, CDR1 SGHNT and CDR2 YENEEA. V lost 1 base and J 6 bases, leaving 28 bases between the germline ends. The CDR3 has 19 residues. CDR3 coding DNA: TGTGCCAGCAGCTTAGGCGGTCCCCCTCGGCCAGGGAGTCGTGTCGAGCAGTACTTC. It yields the protein CASSLGGPPRPGSRVEQYF. The entire variable domain, with the rest obtained from reference TRBV11-3 and TRBJ2-7, is as follows: EAGVVQSPRYKIIEKKQPVAFWCNPISGHNTLYWYLQNLGQGPELLIRYENEEAVDDSQLPKDRFSAERLKGVDSTLKIQPAELGDSAVYLCASSLGGPPRPGSRVEQYFGPGTRLTVT.